These 6 T cell receptor beta chains share one sample of origin, sequenced in a study of shared clonotypes between healthy human individuals. Cells designated naive CD8 were CD45RO-negative and were positively selected for CCR7, with terminally differentiated effector memory CD45RA+ cells excluded. The data were produced by immunoSEQ multiplex PCR, yet TCRdb's version contains in-frame clones alone and is incomplete. The sample gives hundreds of thousands of clones, just over 90% of which show up once; roughly 24% is in the top ten. Sample: naive CD8+ T cells sorted from blood. The source is a man aged 30-40 years in good health.

The chain joins TRBV11-2 to TRBJ2-7; D is possibly TRBD1 (6 bases). The germline V gene encodes CDR1 SGHAT and CDR2 FQNNGV. V was cut by 2 bases and J by 3 bases, with 11 bases left in between. The CDR3 totals 14 residues. This CDR3 is CASSLRDMSYEQYF. As DNA, the CDR3 is TGTGCCAGCAGCTTAAGGGACATGAGCTACGAGCAGTACTTC.

The V gene is TRBV5-1, the J gene TRBJ2-7; 10 nucleotides line up with TRBD1. This CDR3 region has 14 residues. Germline CDR1 and CDR2: SGHRS and YFSETQ. The junction had 11 bases not matched to a gene; V was cut back by 7 bases and J by 7 bases. CDR3 region: CASVPGQGSREQYF. The CDR3, as DNA: TGCGCCAGCGTACCGGGACAGGGGTCGCGGGAGCAGTACTTC. Together with reference TRBV5-1 and TRBJ2-7, the CDR3 gives the full variable domain: KAGVTQTPRYLIKTRGQQVTLSCSPISGHRSVSWYQQTPGQGLQFLFEYFSETQRNKGNFPGRFSGRQFSNSRSEMNVSTLELGDSALYLCASVPGQGSREQYFGPGTRLTVT.

Note on this clone: This sample also contains other DNA sequences that code for the same CDR3. The chain combines TRBV27 with TRBJ2-7; 9 nucleotides agree with TRBD1. Unmatched junction bases numbered 6, after V lost 5 bases and J lost 4 bases. The CDR3 extends over 14 amino acids. Per the germline V gene, CDR1 is MNHEY and CDR2 is SMNVEV (reference sequence). CDR3 amino acids: CASSPGQGGYEQYF. CDR3 DNA: TGTGCCAGCAGTCCGGGACAGGGAGGGTACGAGCAGTACTTC.

The V call is TRBV27, the J call TRBJ2-3; D is possibly TRBD2 (7 bases). The CDR3 sequence is 15 residues long. Germline assignment: CDR1 MNHEY and CDR2 SMNVEV (reference sequence). V shed 1 base and J shed 4 bases, with 12 bases lying between them. Written as DNA, the CDR3 is TGTGCCAGCAGTTTATTGCGGGGGCTTCCAGATACGCAGTATTTT. Residues: CASSLLRGLPDTQYF.

The V gene is TRBV7-8, the J gene TRBJ1-1; D uncertain. Trimming shortened V by 4 bases and J by 0 bases, and 12 bases separated the two germline ends. There are 15 residues in the CDR3. CDR1 SGHVS and CDR2 FQNEAQ come from the germline V gene. CDR3 nucleotide sequence: TGTGCCAGCAGCTCAGCATGGACGGTGAACACTGAAGCTTTCTTT. Amino acids: CASSSAWTVNTEAFF.

The chain employs TRBV15 and TRBJ2-2, with D perhaps matching TRBD2 (5 bases). The CDR3 extends over 15 amino acids. The germline CDR1 and CDR2 sequences are LNHNV and YYDKDF (reference sequence). V gave up 0 bases and J gave up 9 bases, with 14 bases separating them. The CDR3 nucleotides read TGTGCCACCAGCAGAGATCGGGGTGGTTACCGGGAGCTGTTTTTT. It encodes CATSRDRGGYRELFF. Filled out from reference TRBV15 and TRBJ2-2, the complete variable domain reads DAMVIQNPRYQVTQFGKPVTLSCSQTLNHNVMYWYQQKSSQAPKLLFHYYDKDFNNEADTPDNFQSRRPNTSFCFLDIRSPGLGDTAMYLCATSRDRGGYRELFFGEGSRLTVL.